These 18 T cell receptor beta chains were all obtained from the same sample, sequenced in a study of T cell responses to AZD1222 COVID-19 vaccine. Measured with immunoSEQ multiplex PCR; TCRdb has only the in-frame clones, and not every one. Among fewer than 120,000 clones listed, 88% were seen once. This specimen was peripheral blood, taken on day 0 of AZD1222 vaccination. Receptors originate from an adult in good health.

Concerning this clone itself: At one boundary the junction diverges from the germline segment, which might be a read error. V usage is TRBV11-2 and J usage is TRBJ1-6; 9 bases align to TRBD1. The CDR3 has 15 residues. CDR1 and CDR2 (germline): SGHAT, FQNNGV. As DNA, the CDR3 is TGTGCCAGCAGCCTAGAGGGACAGGGCACTTCACCCCTCCACTTT. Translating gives CASSLEGQGTSPLHF.

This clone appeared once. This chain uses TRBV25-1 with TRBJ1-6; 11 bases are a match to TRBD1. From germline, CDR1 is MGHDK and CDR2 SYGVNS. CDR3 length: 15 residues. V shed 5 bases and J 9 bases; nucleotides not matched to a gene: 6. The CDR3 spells CASSPYGTGGSPLHF. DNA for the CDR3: TGTGCCAGCAGTCCGTATGGGACAGGGGGTTCACCCCTCCACTTT. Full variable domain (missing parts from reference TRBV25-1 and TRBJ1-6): EADIYQTPRYLVIGTGKKITLECSQTMGHDKMYWYQQDPGMELHLIHYSYGVNSTEKGDLSSESTVSRIRTEHFPLTLESARPSHTSQYLCASSPYGTGGSPLHFGNGTRLTVT.

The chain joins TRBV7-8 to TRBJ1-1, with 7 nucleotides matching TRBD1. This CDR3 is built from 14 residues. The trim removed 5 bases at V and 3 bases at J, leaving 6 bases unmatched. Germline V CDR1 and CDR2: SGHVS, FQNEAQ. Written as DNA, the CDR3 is TGTGCCAGCAGCCTCGAACAGGGGTACACTGAAGCTTTCTTT. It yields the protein CASSLEQGYTEAFF.

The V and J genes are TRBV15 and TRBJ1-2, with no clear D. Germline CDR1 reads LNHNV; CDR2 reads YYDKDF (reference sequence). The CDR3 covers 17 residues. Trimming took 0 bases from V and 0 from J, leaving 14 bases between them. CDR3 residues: CATSREPLWAANYGYTF. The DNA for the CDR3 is TGTGCCACCAGCAGAGAACCACTGTGGGCAGCTAACTATGGCTACACCTTC.

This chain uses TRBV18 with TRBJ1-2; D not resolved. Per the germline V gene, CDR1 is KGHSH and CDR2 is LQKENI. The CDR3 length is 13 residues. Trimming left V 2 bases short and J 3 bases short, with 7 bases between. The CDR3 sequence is CASSPAYDYGYTF. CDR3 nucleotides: TGTGCCAGCTCACCAGCATATGACTATGGCTACACCTTC.

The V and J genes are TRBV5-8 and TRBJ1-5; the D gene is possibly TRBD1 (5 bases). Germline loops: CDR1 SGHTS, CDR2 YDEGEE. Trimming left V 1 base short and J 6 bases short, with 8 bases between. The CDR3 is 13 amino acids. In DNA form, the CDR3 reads TGTGCCAGCAGCTTGAAGAGGGGTCAGCCCCAGCATTTT. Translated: CASSLKRGQPQHF.

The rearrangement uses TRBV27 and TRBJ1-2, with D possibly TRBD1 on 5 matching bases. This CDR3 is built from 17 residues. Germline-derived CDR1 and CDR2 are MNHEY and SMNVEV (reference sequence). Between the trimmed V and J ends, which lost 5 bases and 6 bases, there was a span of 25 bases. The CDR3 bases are TGTGCCAGCAGTCCGCTCTCCAGACAGTTACTAATTGATGGCTACACCTTC. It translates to CASSPLSRQLLIDGYTF.

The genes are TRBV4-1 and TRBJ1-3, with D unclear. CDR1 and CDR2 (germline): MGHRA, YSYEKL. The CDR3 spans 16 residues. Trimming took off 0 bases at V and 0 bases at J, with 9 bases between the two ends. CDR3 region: CASSQDWRVSGNTIYF. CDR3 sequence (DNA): TGCGCCAGCAGCCAAGATTGGAGGGTCTCTGGAAACACCATATATTTT.

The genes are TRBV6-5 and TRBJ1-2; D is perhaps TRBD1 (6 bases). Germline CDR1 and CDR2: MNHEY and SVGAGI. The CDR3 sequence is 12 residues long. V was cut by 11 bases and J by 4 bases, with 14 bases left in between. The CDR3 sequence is CAGGGRGYGYTF. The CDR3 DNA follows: TGTGCCGGAGGGGGGCGCGGCTATGGCTACACCTTC.

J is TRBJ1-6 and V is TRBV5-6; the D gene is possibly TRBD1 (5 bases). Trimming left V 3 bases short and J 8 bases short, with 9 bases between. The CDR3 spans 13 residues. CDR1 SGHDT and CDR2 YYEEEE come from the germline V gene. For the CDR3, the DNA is TGTGCCAGCAGCTGGGACGCGGATTCACCCCTCCACTTT. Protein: CASSWDADSPLHF.

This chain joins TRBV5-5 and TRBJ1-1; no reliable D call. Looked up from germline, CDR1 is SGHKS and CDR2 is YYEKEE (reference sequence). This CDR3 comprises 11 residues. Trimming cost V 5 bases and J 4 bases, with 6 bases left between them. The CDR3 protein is CASSPGTEAFF. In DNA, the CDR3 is TGTGCCAGCAGTCCGGGCACTGAAGCTTTCTTT.

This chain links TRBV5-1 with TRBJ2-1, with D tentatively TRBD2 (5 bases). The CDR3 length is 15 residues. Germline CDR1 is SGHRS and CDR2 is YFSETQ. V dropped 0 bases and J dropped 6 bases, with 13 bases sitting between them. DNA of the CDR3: TGCGCCAGCAGCTTGGTCCCACTAGACACCAATGAGCAGTTCTTC. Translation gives CASSLVPLDTNEQFF. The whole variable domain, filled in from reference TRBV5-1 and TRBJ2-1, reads KAGVTQTPRYLIKTRGQQVTLSCSPISGHRSVSWYQQTPGQGLQFLFEYFSETQRNKGNFPGRFSGRQFSNSRSEMNVSTLELGDSALYLCASSLVPLDTNEQFFGPGTRLTVL.

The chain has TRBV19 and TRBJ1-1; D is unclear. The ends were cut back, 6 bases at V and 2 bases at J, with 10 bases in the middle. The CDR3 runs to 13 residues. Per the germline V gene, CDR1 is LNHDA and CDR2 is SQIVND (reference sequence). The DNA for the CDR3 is TGTGCCAGTAGGGAAGACGGTAACACTGAAGCTTTCTTT. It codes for CASREDGNTEAFF.

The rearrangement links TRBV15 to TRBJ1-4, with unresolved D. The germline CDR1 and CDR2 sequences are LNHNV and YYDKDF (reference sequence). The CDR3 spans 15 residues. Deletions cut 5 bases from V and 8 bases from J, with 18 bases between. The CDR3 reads CATSPTARKGEKLFF. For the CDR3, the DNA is TGTGCCACCAGCCCGACTGCCAGGAAGGGCGAAAAACTGTTTTTT. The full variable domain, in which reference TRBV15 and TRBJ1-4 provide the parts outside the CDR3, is DAMVIQNPRYQVTQFGKPVTLSCSQTLNHNVMYWYQQKSSQAPKLLFHYYDKDFNNEADTPDNFQSRRPNTSFCFLDIRSPGLGDTAMYLCATSPTARKGEKLFFGSGTQLSVL.

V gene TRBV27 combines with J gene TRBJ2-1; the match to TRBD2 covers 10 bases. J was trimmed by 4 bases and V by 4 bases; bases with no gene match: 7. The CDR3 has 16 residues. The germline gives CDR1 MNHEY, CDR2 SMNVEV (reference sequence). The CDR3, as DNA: TGTGCCAGCAGTTCTAGCGGGGGCCTAACTTACAATGAGCAGTTCTTC. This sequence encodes CASSSSGGLTYNEQFF.

CDR3 coding DNA: TGTGCCAGCAGCCAAAGTTACGAGCAGTACTTC. Translation: CASSQSYEQYF. The rearrangement joins TRBV14 to TRBJ2-7, with D hard to call. The germline V gene has CDR1 SGHDN and CDR2 FVKESK. The V end was cut by 2 bases, the J end by 4 bases, with 3 bases between. This CDR3 has 11 amino acids.

As DNA, the CDR3 is TGTGCCAGTAAGGCAGCGAACACTGAAGCTTTCTTT. It specifies CASKAANTEAFF. The rearrangement uses TRBV19 and TRBJ1-1; D is unclear. From germline, CDR1 is LNHDA and CDR2 SQIVND (reference sequence). There are 12 residues in the CDR3. V was clipped by 7 bases and J by 1 base, with 7 bases between them.

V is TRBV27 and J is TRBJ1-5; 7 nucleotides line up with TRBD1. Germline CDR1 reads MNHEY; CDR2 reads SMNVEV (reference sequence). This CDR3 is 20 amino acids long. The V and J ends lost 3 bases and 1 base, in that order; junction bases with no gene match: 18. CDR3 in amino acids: CASSFPPRRYGTASNQPQHF. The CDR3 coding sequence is TGTGCCAGCAGTTTTCCCCCACGGAGGTACGGGACAGCAAGCAATCAGCCCCAGCATTTT.